This TCR beta chain is drawn from a study of identical twins. Whole-study results and caveats: Abundant cord blood beta clonotypes carried fewer insertions; memory repertoires showed none.

This clonotype has more than one count but fewer than ten. The antigen remains unidentified. The donors were all healthy and Caucasian. One entry per CDR3 protein results from TCRdb running MiXCR on the 5' RACE reads. The sample carries 690,000 or so distinct CDR3 sequences, more than 6.5% recorded once. V shed 4 bases and J 7 bases; nucleotides not matched to a gene: 7. The CDR3 spans 15 residues. Germline-derived CDR1 and CDR2 are LGHDT and YNNKEL (reference sequence). The same sample was also used in a study of yellow fever vaccine responses in identical twins.

Source material: PBMCs. The TCR sequence derives from a woman aged 18-29 years in good health. V and J are TRBV3-1 and TRBJ1-4; 9 nucleotides line up with TRBD1. The CDR3 spells CASSRGTGFGEKLFF. CDR3 DNA sequence: TGTGCCAGCAGCCGAGGGACAGGGTTTGGTGAAAAACTGTTTTTT.